The present entry profiles one T cell receptor (beta chain) with its context. Its antigen is undetermined. V lost 6 bases and J 0 bases, leaving 9 bases between the germline ends. This CDR3 contains 14 residues. Per the germline V gene, CDR1 is MNHNS and CDR2 is SASEGT. Each CDR3 protein is one row after TCRdb ran MiXCR on the PCR reads. Of approximately 19,000 distinct CDR3 sequences in the sample, around 64% were seen once. The record originates from a study of vaccination and CD4 T cells after COVID-19. The overall study: The convalescents included six males and four females, and among them two were Hispanic while seven were Caucasian. Convalescent patients gave post-COVID blood a median about 100 days post-diagnosis, range 35 to 161. Study-level points and caveats: Reactive clonotype counts went from median about 20 after infection to around 38 after vaccination, nonsignificantly. Spike mono-reactivity held for 304 of 307 vaccine-specific clones in convalescent patients.

Sample: CD4+ T cells from blood, taken after SARS-CoV-2 vaccination. The J gene is TRBJ1-5, the V gene TRBV6-1; D is undetermined. This TCR was recovered from a human donor who had recovered from COVID-19. The CDR3 reads CASSPDTSNQPQHF. CDR3 DNA sequence: TGTGCCAGCAGCCCTGACACTAGCAATCAGCCCCAGCATTTT.